This paragraph covers one T cell receptor beta chain sequence. The antigen remains undetermined. V shed 0 bases and J 4 bases; nucleotides not matched to a gene: 5. The CDR3 consists of 15 residues. Germline CDR1 is SGHRS and CDR2 is YFSETQ. The PCR employed 60 Vbeta primers together with 13 Jbeta primers. Here immunoSEQ multiplex PCR was the method, and the copy in TCRdb shows in-frame clones only, minus some. The data show approximately 130,000 clones, over 70% seen once. The data were obtained in a study of cytomegalovirus exposure and HLA in healthy donors. Across the whole study: Of all 400 or so donors who were genotyped, 80% to 85% belonged to the Caucasian-associated ancestry cluster.

Study-wide findings and caveats: Analyses of presence/absence relied on an assumption of roughly uniform sequencing depth across donors.

This sequence originates from a woman in her thirties or forties in good health and CMV-seronegative. The sequenced material came from PBMCs. This rearrangement joins TRBV5-1 to TRBJ1-1; 8 bases map to TRBD1. The CDR3 nucleotides read TGCGCCAGCAGCTTGGTTCCTGACAGGGGCACTGAAGCTTTCTTT. It translates to CASSLVPDRGTEAFF.